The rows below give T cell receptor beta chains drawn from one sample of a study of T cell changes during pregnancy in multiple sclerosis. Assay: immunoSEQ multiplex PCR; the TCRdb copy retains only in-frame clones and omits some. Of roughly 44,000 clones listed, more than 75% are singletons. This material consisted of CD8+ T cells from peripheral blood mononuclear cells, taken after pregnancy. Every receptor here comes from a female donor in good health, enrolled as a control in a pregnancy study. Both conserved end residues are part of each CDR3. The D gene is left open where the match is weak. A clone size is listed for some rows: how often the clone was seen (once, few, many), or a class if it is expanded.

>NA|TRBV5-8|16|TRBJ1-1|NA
TGTGCCAGCAGCCAAGGGGTGCGGCGGCAGAACACTGAAGCTTTCTTT
CASSQGVRRQNTEAFF
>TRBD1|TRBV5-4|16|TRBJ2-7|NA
TGTGCCAGCAGCCCCTCGGTAGGGACAGGGACTCAGGAGCAGTACTTC
CASSPSVGTGTQEQYF
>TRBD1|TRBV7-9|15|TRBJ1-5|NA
TGTGCCAGCAGCTTAACGGACAGGGGGAATCAGCCCCAGCATTTT
CASSLTDRGNQPQHF
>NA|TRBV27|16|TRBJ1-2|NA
TGTGCCAGCAGCCCTGTGGGGGCCTCGATTAACTATGGCTACACCTTC
CASSPVGASINYGYTF
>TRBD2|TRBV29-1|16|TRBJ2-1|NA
TGCAGCGTTGTTGGCGGGGGGACCTTGGGCGAAAATGAGCAGTTCTTC
CSVVGGGTLGENEQFF
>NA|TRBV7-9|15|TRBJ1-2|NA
TGTGCCAGCAGCTTAAAACAGGGAAGGGACTATGGCTACACCTTC
CASSLKQGRDYGYTF
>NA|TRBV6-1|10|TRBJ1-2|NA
TGTGCCAGCAGCCTCTATGGCTACACCTTC
CASSLYGYTF
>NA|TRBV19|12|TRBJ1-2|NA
TGTGCCAGTAGTATTCACAGGAGTGGCTACACCTTC
CASSIHRSGYTF
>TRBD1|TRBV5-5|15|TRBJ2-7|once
TGTGCCAGCAGCTCCCGACAGGGTCTATCCTACGAGCAGTACTTC
CASSSRQGLSYEQYF
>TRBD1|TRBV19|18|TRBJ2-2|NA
TGTGCCAGTAGTCCAGAGGGCCTGACAGGGTGGTACACCGGGGAGCTGTTTTTT
CASSPEGLTGWYTGELFF
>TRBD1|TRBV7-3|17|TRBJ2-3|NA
TGTGCCAGCAGCTTAACCCCGACAGGGGGCGGAACGGATACGCAGTATTTT
CASSLTPTGGGTDTQYF
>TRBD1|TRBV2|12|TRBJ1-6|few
TGTGCCAGCGGGACAGGGAATTCACCCCTCCACTTT
CASGTGNSPLHF
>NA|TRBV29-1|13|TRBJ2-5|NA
TGCAGTGAGGGAAGGAGCAGACAAGAGACCCAGTACTTC
CSEGRSRQETQYF
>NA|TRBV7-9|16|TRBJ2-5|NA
TGTGCCAGCAGCTTAGCTTCTTCAGGGCCCGAAGAGACCCAGTACTTC
CASSLASSGPEETQYF
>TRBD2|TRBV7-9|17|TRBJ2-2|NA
TGTGCCAGCAGCTTGTGGACTAGCGGGGCGAACACCGGGGAGCTGTTTTTT
CASSLWTSGANTGELFF
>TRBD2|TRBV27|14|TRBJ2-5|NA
TGTGCCAGCAGTTCGGGACTAGCCATGGAGACCCAGTACTTC
CASSSGLAMETQYF
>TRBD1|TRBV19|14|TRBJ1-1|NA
TGTGCCAGTACCGGGACAGGGTTGAACACTGAAGCTTTCTTT
CASTGTGLNTEAFF
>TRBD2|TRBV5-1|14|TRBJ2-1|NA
TGCGCCACGCGAGACGCGGGAGGTGGCAATGAGCAGTTCTTC
CATRDAGGGNEQFF
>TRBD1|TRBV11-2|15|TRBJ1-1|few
TGTGCCAGCAGTTTCTTTACAGGGGAGAACACTGAAGCTTTCTTT
CASSFFTGENTEAFF
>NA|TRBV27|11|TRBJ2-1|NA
TGTGCCAGCAGTTTTTCCGATGAGCAGTTCTTC
CASSFSDEQFF
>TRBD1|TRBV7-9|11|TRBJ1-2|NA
TGTGCCACTACGGACAGGGGTGGCTACACCTTC
CATTDRGGYTF
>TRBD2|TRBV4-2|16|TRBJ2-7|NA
TGTGCCAGCAGCCAAGGTTGGAGCGGGGGGGCCTACGAGCAGTACTTC
CASSQGWSGGAYEQYF
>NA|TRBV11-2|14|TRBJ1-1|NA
TGTGCCAGCAGCTCCGTCTTCGGGAACACTGAAGCTTTCTTT
CASSSVFGNTEAFF
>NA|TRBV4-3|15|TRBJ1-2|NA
TGCGCCAGCAGCCAAGGGTCGCAGGGCAGCTATGGCTACACCTTC
CASSQGSQGSYGYTF
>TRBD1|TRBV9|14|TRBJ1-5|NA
TGTGCCAGCAGCACTGGACAGGGGTATCAGCCCCAGCATTTT
CASSTGQGYQPQHF
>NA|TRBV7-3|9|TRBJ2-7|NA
TGTGCCAGCAGCCCAAAGAGGTCCTTC
CASSPKRSF
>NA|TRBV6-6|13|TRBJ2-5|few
TGTGCCAGCGAGGGCGGGGTACGAGAGACCCAGTACTTC
CASEGGVRETQYF
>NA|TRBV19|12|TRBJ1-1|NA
TGTGCCAGTAGTCTCAACAGGGTAGAAGCTTTCTTT
CASSLNRVEAFF
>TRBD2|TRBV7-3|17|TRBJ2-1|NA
TGTGCCAGCAGCTCCTGGACTAGCGGGGGGGCCTATAATGAGCAGTTCTTC
CASSSWTSGGAYNEQFF
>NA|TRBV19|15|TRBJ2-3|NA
TGTGCCAGTAGTCCCCTTACAGGGATCTCAGATACGCAGTATTTT
CASSPLTGISDTQYF
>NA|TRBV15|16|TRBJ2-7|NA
TGTGCCACCAGCAGAGAACGAGGGAGAGGTAACTACGAGCAGTACTTC
CATSRERGRGNYEQYF